Following are 15 T cell receptor beta chains from one sample sequenced in a study of T cell responses to AZD1222 COVID-19 vaccine. TCRdb's copy holds only in-frame clones and misses some; the assay was immunoSEQ multiplex PCR. The repertoire holds 150,000 to 200,000 clones, with around 94% as singletons. The input for sequencing was peripheral blood, taken 28 days after the second AZD1222 dose. All receptors come from an adult who received the AZD1222 COVID-19 vaccine.

This chain joins TRBV2 and TRBJ1-6, with D uncertain. The CDR3 loop spans 14 amino acids. Germline lookup yields CDR1 SNHLY and CDR2 FYNNEI. Trimming shortened V by 6 bases and J by 5 bases, and 11 bases separated the two germline ends. This CDR3 is CASSRSSDNSPLHF. DNA of the CDR3: TGTGCCAGCAGCCGATCCTCGGATAATTCACCCCTCCACTTT.

The chain joins TRBV25-1 to TRBJ1-6; D remains unclear. The germline CDR1 and CDR2 sequences are MGHDK and SYGVNS. The CDR3 extends over 10 amino acids. V lost 6 bases, J lost 14 bases, and 8 bases lay in between. CDR3 residues: CASRAFALHF. The CDR3 DNA is TGTGCCAGCAGAGCTTTTGCCCTCCACTTT.

This chain uses TRBV29-1 with TRBJ2-3, with TRBD2 matching 10 bases. CDR3 length: 16 residues. The germline CDR1 and CDR2 sequences are SQVTM and ANQGSEA. V dropped 5 bases and J dropped 3; count of bases not matched to a gene: 11. CDR3 region: CSVIEASGSRTDTQYF. CDR3 bases: TGCAGCGTTATAGAGGCTAGCGGGAGTAGGACAGATACGCAGTATTTT.

The rearrangement joins TRBV15 to TRBJ1-1; D is unclear. This CDR3 has 14 residues. V lost 0 bases, J lost 5 bases, and 10 bases lay in between. Germline V gives CDR1 LNHNV, CDR2 YYDKDF (reference sequence). The CDR3 is CATSRDKDWTEAFF. CDR3 nucleotide sequence: TGTGCCACCAGCAGAGATAAGGACTGGACTGAAGCTTTCTTT.

V usage is TRBV7-9 and J usage is TRBJ1-1; TRBD1 aligns across 7 bases. Trimming removed 4 bases from V and 6 bases from J; junction bases left unmatched: 5. The germline CDR1 and CDR2 sequences are SEHNR and FQNEAQ (reference sequence). This CDR3 has 13 amino acids. CDR3 bases: TGTGCCAGCAGCTCGACAGGGATCTCTGAAGCTTTCTTT. Translation: CASSSTGISEAFF.

This chain links TRBV2 with TRBJ1-3, with D maybe TRBD1 (5 bases). V lost 5 bases and J lost 0, with 11 bases in between. The CDR3 is made up of 15 amino acids. Germline assignment: CDR1 SNHLY and CDR2 FYNNEI. The CDR3 sequence is CASSWGGSSGNTIYF. In DNA, the CDR3 is TGTGCCAGCAGTTGGGGGGGGAGCTCTGGAAACACCATATATTTT.

J is TRBJ1-1 and V is TRBV9; D gene unclear. V lost 0 bases, J lost 1 base, and 4 bases lay in between. This CDR3 region has 13 residues. Germline loops: CDR1 SGDLS, CDR2 YYNGEE. The CDR3 DNA follows: TGTGCCAGCAGCGTAGAACCGAACACTGAAGCTTTCTTT. It specifies CASSVEPNTEAFF.

This clone was recorded only once. The rearrangement joins TRBV10-2 to TRBJ2-7; D not resolved. Germline lookup yields CDR1 WSHSY and CDR2 SAAADI. Trimming removed 1 base from V and 3 bases from J, with 13 bases in between. This CDR3 has 15 residues. The CDR3 protein is CASSELTLSLYEQYF. The CDR3 DNA reads TGCGCCAGCAGTGAGTTAACTCTATCGCTCTACGAGCAGTACTTC.

J is TRBJ2-7 and V is TRBV6-1; unclear D gene. The V and J ends lost 0 bases and 4 bases respectively, with 13 bases between them. There are 15 residues in the CDR3. From germline, CDR1 is MNHNS and CDR2 SASEGT. CDR3 DNA sequence: TGTGCCAGCAGTGAAGCTCATCGGAGAGGATACGAGCAGTACTTC. It yields the protein CASSEAHRRGYEQYF.

J is TRBJ1-2 and V is TRBV7-9, with D hard to call. The CDR3 is made up of 12 amino acids. Germline V gene data show CDR1 as SEHNR and CDR2 as FQNEAQ (reference sequence). The V end lost 3 bases, the J end lost 8 bases, and 10 bases lay between the germline ends. The CDR3 sequence: CASSLAPRGYTF. The CDR3 coding sequence is TGTGCCAGCAGCTTGGCGCCGAGGGGCTACACCTTC.

The chain has TRBV9 and TRBJ2-3; 13 bases fit TRBD2. The CDR3 is 16 amino acids. V trimming: 4 bases; J trimming: 0 bases; junction bases outside the gene matches: 2. Germline V lookup: CDR1 SGDLS, CDR2 YYNGEE. CDR3 amino acids: CASSLLAGGSTDTQYF. CDR3 DNA: TGTGCCAGCAGCTTACTAGCGGGAGGGAGCACAGATACGCAGTATTTT.

This clone was detected once. The V and J genes are TRBV5-4 and TRBJ2-2, with D possibly matching TRBD2 (6 bases). CDR3 length: 16 amino acids. The V end lost 1 base, the J end lost 0 bases, and 10 bases lay between the germline ends. Germline assignment: CDR1 SGHNT and CDR2 YYREEE (reference sequence). Written as DNA, the CDR3 is TGTGCCAGCAGCTTGCCCGGGACTCCGAACACCGGGGAGCTGTTTTTT. Its protein product is CASSLPGTPNTGELFF.

The chain recombines TRBV5-8 with TRBJ2-2, with 13 bases aligning to TRBD2. J was trimmed by 3 bases and V by 5 bases; bases with no gene match: 16. Germline CDR1 is SGHTS and CDR2 is YDEGEE. The CDR3 loop spans 20 amino acids. The CDR3 DNA follows: TGTGCCAGCAGGATGATTGGGAGGACTAGCGGGAGTCGCGACACCGGGGAGCTGTTTTTT. This sequence encodes CASRMIGRTSGSRDTGELFF.

This chain links TRBV4-2 with TRBJ2-7; tentatively, D is TRBD1 (6 bases). This CDR3 comprises 16 residues. Germline V gene data show CDR1 as LGHNA and CDR2 as YNFKEQ. The germline V and J ends were trimmed by 1 base and 4 bases, with 17 bases remaining between them. The CDR3 DNA follows: TGTGCCAGCAGCCAAGGGCGACGTGGGGGCGGGTACGAGCAGTACTTC. Residues: CASSQGRRGGGYEQYF.

The CDR3 sequence: CASSQPGLGETGELFF. The CDR3 nucleotides are TGTGCCAGCAGTCAGCCGGGACTAGGGGAGACCGGGGAGCTGTTTTTT. The rearrangement uses TRBV28 and TRBJ2-2; 8 nucleotides agree with TRBD2. The germline V gene encodes CDR1 MDHEN and CDR2 SYDVKM. With 5 bases clipped from V and 5 bases from J, the junction kept 10 bases outside the gene matches. This CDR3 has 16 amino acids.